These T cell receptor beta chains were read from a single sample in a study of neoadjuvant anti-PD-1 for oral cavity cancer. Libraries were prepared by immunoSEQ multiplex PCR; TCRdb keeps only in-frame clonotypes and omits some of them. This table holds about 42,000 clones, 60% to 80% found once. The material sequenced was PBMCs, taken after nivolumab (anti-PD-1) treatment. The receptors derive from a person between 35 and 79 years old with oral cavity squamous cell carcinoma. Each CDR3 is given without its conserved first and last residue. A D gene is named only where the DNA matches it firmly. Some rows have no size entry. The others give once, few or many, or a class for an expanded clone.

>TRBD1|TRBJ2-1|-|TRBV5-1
ASSAPWTGGYNEQF
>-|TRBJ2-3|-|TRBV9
ASRAKDRATDTQY
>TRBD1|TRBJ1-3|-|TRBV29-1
SVEGQGGAGNTIY
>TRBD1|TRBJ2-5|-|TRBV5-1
ASSRVGQLQETQY
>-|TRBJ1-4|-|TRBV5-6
ASTHRESTNEKLF
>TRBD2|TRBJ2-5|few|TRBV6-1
ASSEILAGGLETQY
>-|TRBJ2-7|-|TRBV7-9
ASSPPGHEQY
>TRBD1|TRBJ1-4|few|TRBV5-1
ASSLVGPGGPTNEKLF
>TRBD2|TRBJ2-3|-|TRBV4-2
ASSQTSGRGTDTQY
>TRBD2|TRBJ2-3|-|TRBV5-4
ASSPRGGFTDTQY
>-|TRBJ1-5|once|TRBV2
ASRGTSSNQPQH
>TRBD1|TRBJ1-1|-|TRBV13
ASSFRQGGAF
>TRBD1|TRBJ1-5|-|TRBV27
ASSEDRGFQPQH
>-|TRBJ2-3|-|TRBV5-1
ASSFSLTPPSDTQY
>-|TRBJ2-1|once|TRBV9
ASSVASGGREQF
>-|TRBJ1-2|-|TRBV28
ASSSGTYGYT
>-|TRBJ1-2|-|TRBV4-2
ASSQDLRQLSLPGYT
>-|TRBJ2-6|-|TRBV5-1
ASTPDLSGANVLT
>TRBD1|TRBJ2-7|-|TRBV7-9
ASSWDRYEQY
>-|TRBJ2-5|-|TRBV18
ASSPPIGTPAQETQY
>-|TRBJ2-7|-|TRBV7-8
ASSWRDGSYEQY
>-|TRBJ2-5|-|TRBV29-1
SVDEGNQETQY
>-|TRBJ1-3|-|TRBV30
AWSGGRNTIY
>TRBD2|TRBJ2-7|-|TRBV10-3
AISAGGTYEQY
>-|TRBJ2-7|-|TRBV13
ASSPWDSASSYEQY
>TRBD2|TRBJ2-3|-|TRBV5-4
ASSSTSGAFTDTQY
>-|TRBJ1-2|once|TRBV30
AWRGSNYGYT
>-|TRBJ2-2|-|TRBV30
AWGGGTGELF
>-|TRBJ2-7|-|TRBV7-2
ASSLEKGLTYEQY
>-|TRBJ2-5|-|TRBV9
ASSAGGRREETQY
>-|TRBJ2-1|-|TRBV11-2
ASSPRDSSSYNEQF
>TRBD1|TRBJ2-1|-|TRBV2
ASSRPGTGVYYNEQF
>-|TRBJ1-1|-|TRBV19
ASSIEERGEAF
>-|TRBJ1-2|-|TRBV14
ASSQAGLQFYGYT
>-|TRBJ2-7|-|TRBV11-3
ASSKRKYEQY
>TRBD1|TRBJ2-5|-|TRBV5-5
ASSPGDRGFQETQY
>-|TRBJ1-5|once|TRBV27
ASSLSMRGYSNQPQH
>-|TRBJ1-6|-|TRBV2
ASREGTGVSSYNSPLH
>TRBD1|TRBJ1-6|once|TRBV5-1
ASSLRQGDNSPLH
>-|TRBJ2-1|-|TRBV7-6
ASSSLGFGDEQF